The next 9 T cell receptor beta chains were all read from a single sample in a study of blood T cell repertoires in COVID-19 (dated by TCRdb to 2018 to 2021). Receptor libraries were prepared by the immunoSEQ multiplex PCR assay. Sourced from immuneACCESS, this table was stored by TCRdb with only in-frame sequences that have V and J called. A share of the clones is absent; for the studies checked, an unresolved V gene accounts for under half, and the remainder has no known explanation. This sample is represented by 200,000 to 300,000 clones; under 85% of them were singletons. The top ten clonotypes cover over 4.5% of the sample. Input material: peripheral blood. Receptors were obtained from a human donor in a cohort sampled during active COVID-19.

The CDR3 nucleotides are TGCGCCAGCAGCTTGGTGGCTAGCGGGCGGGTCAATGAGCAGTTCTTC. Translation gives CASSLVASGRVNEQFF. V is TRBV5-1 and J is TRBJ2-1, with 8 bases that match TRBD2. CDR3 length equals 16 residues. Germline-derived CDR1 and CDR2 are SGHRS and YFSETQ. The J segment lost 6 bases and the V segment lost 0 bases, leaving 8 bases of the junction unmatched.

The DNA of the CDR3 is TGTGCCAGCAGTTATTATAGCGGGAGAAGTACAGAGACCCAGTACTTC. Its protein product is CASSYYSGRSTETQYF. V usage is TRBV7-2 and J usage is TRBJ2-5; TRBD2 aligns across 9 bases. CDR3 length equals 16 residues. V lost 6 bases, J lost 4 bases, and 12 bases stayed unmatched. The germline V gene has CDR1 SGHTA and CDR2 FQGNSA.

This clone was detected only a few times. This chain links TRBV11-3 with TRBJ2-2; the D is unclear. In germline, CDR1 is SGHNT, CDR2 YENEEA. There are 13 residues in the CDR3. The V end was cut by 1 base, the J end by 6 bases, with 6 bases between. The DNA for the CDR3 is TGTGCCAGCAGCTTAGGGGCCCCCGGGGAGCTGTTTTTT. This gives the protein CASSLGAPGELFF.

The chain uses TRBV10-3 and TRBJ2-3; 9 bases line up with TRBD1. This CDR3 is built from 13 residues. J lost 6 bases, V lost 7 bases, and 5 bases had no gene match. Germline lookup yields CDR1 ENHRY and CDR2 SYGVKD. CDR3 sequence reads: CAINAGTGDTQYF. CDR3 sequence (DNA): TGTGCCATCAATGCGGGGACAGGGGATACGCAGTATTTT.

The V and J genes are TRBV5-8 and TRBJ1-4; 7 bases map to TRBD1. Germline lookup yields CDR1 SGHTS and CDR2 YDEGEE. V shed 2 bases and J 8 bases; nucleotides not matched to a gene: 0. This CDR3 has 12 amino acids. The DNA for the CDR3 is TGTGCCAGCAGCTTCAGGGGGGAAAAACTGTTTTTT. Translated, it gives CASSFRGEKLFF.

This clone has just a few counts. The chain uses TRBV4-1 and TRBJ2-7; tentatively, D is TRBD1 (5 bases). With 0 bases removed from V and 4 bases from J, the gap between germline ends came to 13 bases. The germline V gene has CDR1 MGHRA and CDR2 YSYEKL. CDR3 length equals 15 residues. The CDR3 DNA reads TGCGCCAGCAGCCAAGATCTGAGCAGGGATTACGAGCAGTACTTC. Its protein product is CASSQDLSRDYEQYF.

The chain couples TRBV27 to TRBJ2-4, with D possibly being TRBD1 (6 bases). The CDR3 spans 16 residues. V dropped 5 bases and J dropped 0 bases, with 14 bases sitting between them. Germline loops: CDR1 MNHEY, CDR2 SMNVEV (reference sequence). In DNA form, the CDR3 reads TGTGCCAGCAGTACTCCGGGACACTTAGCCAAAAACATTCAGTACTTC. It specifies CASSTPGHLAKNIQYF.

The chain uses TRBV6-4 and TRBJ2-1, with a tentative D call TRBD2 (6 bases). The CDR3 has 15 amino acids. The germline V gene has CDR1 MRHNA and CDR2 SNTAGT. Trimming took off 0 bases at V and 4 bases at J, with 10 bases between the two ends. CDR3 in amino acids: CASSDSAGPYNEQFF. CDR3 in DNA: TGTGCCAGCAGTGACTCGGCGGGGCCGTACAATGAGCAGTTCTTC.

This chain uses TRBV11-3 with TRBJ2-2; a weak D match, TRBD2 (6 bases). CDR1 SGHNT and CDR2 YENEEA come from the germline V gene. Trimming stripped 3 bases from V and 2 bases from J, with 7 bases between. CDR3 size: 14 residues. CDR3 sequence reads: CASSLGGNTGELFF. CDR3 nucleotides: TGTGCCAGCAGCTTGGGGGGTAACACCGGGGAGCTGTTTTTT. Variable domain in full (rest from reference TRBV11-3 and TRBJ2-2): EAGVVQSPRYKIIEKKQPVAFWCNPISGHNTLYWYLQNLGQGPELLIRYENEEAVDDSQLPKDRFSAERLKGVDSTLKIQPAELGDSAVYLCASSLGGNTGELFFGEGSRLTVL.